A selection of T cell receptor beta chains follows, all from one sample in a study of siplizumab effects on memory and regulatory T cells. The repertoire was sequenced with immunoSEQ multiplex PCR; TCRdb's copy has only in-frame clones and lacks some. The table has 80,000 to 130,000 clones, around 90% seen once. Material for sequencing was CD4+ T cells sorted from blood. The origin of the receptors is a human donor in good health. Some clones in this sample may be carry-over from other donors' samples. CDR3s include the opening cysteine and the closing phenylalanine or tryptophan.

v_gene | CDR3aa
TRBV2 | CASRTLDRDERDGYTF
TRBV11-3 | CASSPEGDEQFF
TRBV6-5 | CASSSTSGTQYF
TRBV28 | CASSSTFLGLDEQFF
TRBV4-2 | CASSPLGGVNEQFF
TRBV18 | CASSPRNTEAFF
TRBV27 | CASQPKPGILGSPLHF
TRBV15 | CATSPQGTGYTF
TRBV15 | CATSRGTGGGYNEQFF
TRBV27 | CASKILAEQFF
TRBV7-2 | CASSRMPTGDLRYGYTF
TRBV5-1 | CASSLEGQGGYNEQFF
TRBV6-4 | CASSDTSSGYNEQFF
TRBV7-3 | CASSFGESYNEQFF
TRBV9 | CASSVVGIDNEQFF